This T cell receptor (beta chain) was sequenced for a study of T cell responses to AZD1222 COVID-19 vaccine. This table comes from immunoSEQ multiplex PCR, and its TCRdb copy is limited to in-frame clones, with some not included. The sample shows fewer than 120,000 clones, about 94% of them seen only once. Trimming removed 5 bases from V and 1 base from J; junction bases left unmatched: 9. In germline, CDR1 is SQVTM, CDR2 ANQGSEA. This CDR3 contains 15 residues. The sequence was obtained from an adult who received the AZD1222 COVID-19 vaccine. Here the sequenced sample was peripheral blood, taken 28 days after the second AZD1222 dose. The J gene is TRBJ1-2, the V gene TRBV29-1, with 8 bases that match TRBD1. CDR3 sequence: CSVQGARGLNYGYTF. The CDR3 nucleotides are TGCAGCGTTCAGGGGGCGCGGGGTCTTAACTATGGCTACACCTTC.